The next 9 T cell receptor beta chains were all read from a single sample in a study of blood T cell repertoires in COVID-19. Sequencing was performed with immunoSEQ multiplex PCR; in TCRdb, only in-frame clones are kept and a portion is missing. The sample shows some 70,000 clones, roughly 71% of them seen only once. Specimen: peripheral blood. These receptors were taken from a man aged 55-75 years with COVID-19, enrolled during active disease.

The V gene is TRBV7-3, the J gene TRBJ2-5; a weak D match, TRBD2 (7 bases). The V gene lost 6 bases and the J gene lost 5 bases, with 16 bases spanning the gap. The CDR3 extends over 14 amino acids. The germline V gene encodes CDR1 SGHTA and CDR2 FQGTGA. CDR3: CASSPTGGAETQYF. The CDR3 region has the DNA TGTGCCAGCAGTCCAACGGGGGGCGCTGAGACCCAGTACTTC.

The J gene is TRBJ2-7, the V gene TRBV11-2; 7 nucleotides align to TRBD1. CDR1 and CDR2 from the germline V gene are SGHAT and FQNNGV. The CDR3 has 13 amino acids. V trimming: 5 bases; J trimming: 2 bases; junction bases outside the gene matches: 3. The CDR3 nucleotides are TGTGCCAGCAGCCCCGGGACAGCCTACGAGCAGTACTTC. It encodes CASSPGTAYEQYF.

V usage is TRBV6-5 and J usage is TRBJ2-1; 7 positions agree with TRBD2. This CDR3 has 13 amino acids. Trimming at V came to 4 bases and at J to 8 bases, leaving 5 bases not matched to a gene. Germline V gives CDR1 MNHEY, CDR2 SVGAGI. Here the CDR3 reads CASSSRAGDEQFF. CDR3 nucleotide sequence: TGTGCCAGCAGTTCCCGGGCGGGGGATGAGCAGTTCTTC.

The chain is built from TRBV7-2 and TRBJ1-5; unclear D gene. CDR1 SGHTA and CDR2 FQGNSA come from the germline V gene. Trimming took off 5 bases at V and 3 bases at J, with 11 bases between the two ends. The CDR3 is made up of 14 amino acids. The CDR3 is CASSLRSNNQPQHF. CDR3 DNA sequence: TGTGCCAGCAGCCTCCGCAGTAACAATCAGCCCCAGCATTTT.

This rearrangement joins TRBV6-2 or TRBV6-3 to TRBJ1-1; TRBD1 matches 9 bases. After removal of 4 bases from V and 3 bases from J, the junction contained 3 bases not matched to a gene. Per germline, CDR1 MNHEY and CDR2 SVGEGT. CDR3 length: 14 amino acids. CDR3 protein: CASSSRDRDTEAFF. DNA for the CDR3: TGTGCCAGCAGTTCCCGGGACAGGGACACTGAAGCTTTCTTT.

V usage is TRBV5-5 and J usage is TRBJ1-6, with unresolved D. CDR1 is SGHKS and CDR2 is YYEKEE in the germline V gene (reference sequence). The V gene lost 4 bases and the J gene lost 10 bases, with 21 bases spanning the gap. The CDR3 runs 16 residues. CDR3 region: CASSPRVIREKSPLHF. The CDR3 coding sequence is TGTGCCAGCAGCCCTAGGGTCATTAGGGAGAAATCACCCCTCCACTTT.

The rearrangement uses TRBV30 and TRBJ1-3; 10 bases map to TRBD1. Germline assignment: CDR1 GTSNPN and CDR2 SVGIG (reference sequence). The CDR3 has 16 residues. V lost 4 bases to trimming and J lost 9 bases; unmatched junction nucleotides: 15. This CDR3 is CAWTKTGGPSVSTIYF. CDR3 nucleotide sequence: TGTGCCTGGACCAAGACAGGGGGCCCTTCTGTCAGCACCATATATTTT.

This clone was recorded once. The chain couples TRBV5-1 to TRBJ1-2; the match to TRBD1 covers 8 bases. The CDR3 is made up of 13 amino acids. CDR1 and CDR2 (germline): SGHRS, YFSETQ. J lost 8 bases, V lost 4 bases, and 7 bases had no gene match. The CDR3 loop is CASSPGQGEGYTF. The CDR3 DNA reads as TGCGCCAGCAGCCCCGGACAGGGAGAGGGCTACACCTTC. The whole variable domain, remainder taken from reference TRBV5-1 and TRBJ1-2, is KAGVTQTPRYLIKTRGQQVTLSCSPISGHRSVSWYQQTPGQGLQFLFEYFSETQRNKGNFPGRFSGRQFSNSRSEMNVSTLELGDSALYLCASSPGQGEGYTFGSGTRLTVV.

This chain links TRBV23-1 with TRBJ2-7; the match to TRBD2 covers 8 bases. TRBV23-1 is placed among ORFs of uncertain function. Trimming took 7 bases from V and 5 from J; bases not matched to a gene: 13. This CDR3 region has 15 residues. The CDR3 is CASIPSGRAWNEQYF. In DNA form, the CDR3 reads TGCGCCAGCATCCCCTCCGGGAGGGCCTGGAACGAGCAGTACTTC.